One and the same sample provided the 24 T cell receptor beta chains below, sequenced in a study of blood T cell repertoires in COVID-19 (dated by TCRdb to 2020 to 2021). Library construction relied on the immunoSEQ multiplex PCR assay. The table comes from immuneACCESS by way of TCRdb, which keeps in-frame sequences with V and J called. Part of the clones is missing from these tables; in studies checked, under half for an unresolved V gene and the rest for unknown reasons. The sample table contains around 240,000 clones; only one count was recorded for roughly 85% of them. The biggest ten clones account for around 0.98% of the sample. Sequenced input: peripheral blood. The receptors were gathered from a man aged 40-49 years with acute or convalescent COVID-19.

This clone was seen once. The chain has TRBV6-2 or TRBV6-3 and TRBJ2-3; 7 bases agree with TRBD1. V was clipped by 1 base and J by 0 bases; unmatched bases: 7. This CDR3 has 17 residues. Germline CDR1 is MNHEY and CDR2 is SVGEGT. DNA for the CDR3: TGTGCCAGCAGTTACTTGACAGGGATCCCTAGCACAGATACGCAGTATTTT. Its translation is CASSYLTGIPSTDTQYF.

The chain has TRBV6-1 and TRBJ2-7, with no clear D. Germline CDR1 reads MNHNS; CDR2 reads SASEGT. V was trimmed by 5 bases and J by 2 bases, leaving 16 bases between them. CDR3 length equals 15 residues. CDR3 sequence reads: CASSPAIGGTYEQYF. CDR3 in DNA: TGTGCCAGCAGTCCGGCGATTGGCGGAACCTACGAGCAGTACTTC.

The rearrangement joins TRBV28 to TRBJ1-2; 7 bases map to TRBD1. The CDR3 is made up of 14 amino acids. The V gene's germline CDR1 is MDHEN and CDR2 SYDVKM. J gave up 4 bases and V 6 bases, and 8 bases lay outside the gene matches. This CDR3 reads CASSLGQALYGYTF. The CDR3 nucleotides are TGTGCCAGCAGCCTTGGACAGGCGCTCTATGGCTACACCTTC.

This chain links TRBV3-1 (or the pseudogene TRBV3-2) with TRBJ2-1; 14 nucleotides match TRBD2. In germline, CDR1 is LGHDT, CDR2 YNNKEL (reference sequence). V gave up 1 base and J gave up 9 bases; unmatched junction bases: 5. This CDR3 is built from 16 residues. CDR3: CASSQGLAGGHREQFF. For the CDR3, the DNA is TGTGCCAGCAGCCAAGGACTAGCGGGGGGGCATCGTGAGCAGTTCTTC.

This clone was detected a few times. The chain links TRBV19 to TRBJ1-1, with a possible D match to TRBD1 (5 bases). Germline values: CDR1 LNHDA, CDR2 SQIVND (reference sequence). The CDR3 sequence is 14 residues long. Trimming shortened V by 6 bases and J by 1 base, and 12 bases separated the two germline ends. The CDR3 bases are TGTGCCAGTAGGGGGGACTACAGGAACACTGAAGCTTTCTTT. Translation: CASRGDYRNTEAFF.

The chain has TRBV19 and TRBJ2-3; 7 bases map to TRBD1. CDR1 and CDR2 from the germline V gene are LNHDA and SQIVND (reference sequence). This CDR3 has 15 amino acids. V trimming: 3 bases; J trimming: 3 bases; junction bases outside the gene matches: 6. The chain's CDR3 is CASSIRDSITDTQYF. As DNA, the CDR3 is TGTGCCAGTAGTATCAGGGACAGTATTACAGATACGCAGTATTTT. The variable domain in full, completed from reference TRBV19 and TRBJ2-3, reads DGGITQSPKYLFRKEGQNVTLSCEQNLNHDAMYWYRQDPGQGLRLIYYSQIVNDFQKGDIAEGYSVSREKKESFPLTVTSAQKNPTAFYLCASSIRDSITDTQYFGPGTRLTVL.

The J gene is TRBJ1-4, the V gene TRBV4-3; 9 bases align to TRBD1. Germline V lookup: CDR1 LGHNA, CDR2 YSLEER. The CDR3 extends over 15 amino acids. J lost 7 bases, V lost 4 bases, and 7 bases had no gene match. The CDR3 DNA reads TGCGCCAGCAGCCCACAGACAGGGGGGAGTGAAAAACTGTTTTTT. Translated: CASSPQTGGSEKLFF.

This chain uses TRBV4-3 with TRBJ2-2; a weak D match, TRBD2 (5 bases). The CDR3 is made up of 17 amino acids. V dropped 1 base and J dropped 1 base, with 13 bases sitting between them. Germline CDR1 LGHNA, CDR2 YSLEER. CDR3 nucleotides: TGCGCCAGCAGCCAAGCCCCAGCGGTCGGGAACACCGGGGAGCTGTTTTTT. It translates to CASSQAPAVGNTGELFF.

The V gene is TRBV2, the J gene TRBJ2-1; D unresolved. In germline, CDR1 is SNHLY, CDR2 FYNNEI. The V gene lost 0 bases and the J gene lost 7 bases, with 10 bases spanning the gap. The CDR3 sequence is 14 residues long. The CDR3 DNA sequence: TGTGCCAGCAGTGAAGCACTGGCAGGAAATGAGCAGTTCTTC. Protein product: CASSEALAGNEQFF. The complete variable domain, with remaining parts taken from reference TRBV2 and TRBJ2-1, reads EPEVTQTPSHQVTQMGQEVILRCVPISNHLYFYWYRQILGQKVEFLVSFYNNEISEKSEIFDDQFSVERPDGSNFTLKIRSTKLEDSAMYFCASSEALAGNEQFFGPGTRLTVL.

This clone was picked up a small number of times. This rearrangement joins TRBV6-5 to TRBJ2-7; TRBD1 matches at 11 bases. The germline CDR1 and CDR2 sequences are MNHEY and SVGAGI. The CDR3 covers 15 residues. J was trimmed by 4 bases and V by 2 bases; bases with no gene match: 4. The chain's CDR3 is CASSYRDRGMYEQYF. The CDR3, as DNA: TGTGCCAGCAGTTACAGGGACAGGGGGATGTACGAGCAGTACTTC.

The chain couples TRBV12-3 or TRBV12-4 to TRBJ1-2; D is ambiguous. Trimming left V 7 bases short and J 7 bases short, with 13 bases between. This CDR3 has 12 residues. CDR3 amino acids: CASILPGGGYTF. CDR3 nucleotides: TGTGCCAGCATCCTACCAGGAGGTGGCTACACCTTC.

The chain recombines TRBV28 with TRBJ1-1, with D perhaps TRBD1 (5 bases). This CDR3 is 15 amino acids long. Germline CDR1 MDHEN, CDR2 SYDVKM. V was cut by 7 bases and J by 7 bases, with 22 bases left in between. The chain's CDR3 is CASTSPGGEGNEAFF. In DNA, the CDR3 is TGTGCCAGCACCTCCCCCGGAGGGGAGGGAAATGAAGCTTTCTTT. Combining the CDR3 with reference TRBV28 and TRBJ1-1 gives the whole variable domain DVKVTQSSRYLVKRTGEKVFLECVQDMDHENMFWYRQDPGLGLRLIYFSYDVKMKEKGDIPEGYSVSREKKERFSLILESASTNQTSMYLCASTSPGGEGNEAFFGQGTRLTVV.

This chain links TRBV14 with TRBJ2-3; D not certain. This CDR3 is built from 20 residues. Trimming removed 4 bases from V and 5 bases from J, with 31 bases in between. Germline lookup yields CDR1 SGHDN and CDR2 FVKESK. The CDR3 bases are TGTGCCAGCAGCCGAACGGCCGGAGAGTTGATAGTCCGAAAGCGAGATACGCAGTATTTT. Amino acid sequence: CASSRTAGELIVRKRDTQYF.

The chain joins TRBV7-2 to TRBJ1-6; D is undetermined. This CDR3 has 17 residues. Germline CDR1 SGHTA, CDR2 FQGNSA. V lost 1 base, J lost 0 bases, and 10 bases lay in between. The CDR3 coding sequence is TGTGCCAGCAGCTTAGTGGAGGTTAGCTCCTATAATTCACCCCTCCACTTT. Translating it yields CASSLVEVSSYNSPLHF.

This chain links TRBV7-9 with TRBJ2-1, with no clear D. Germline V gives CDR1 SEHNR, CDR2 FQNEAQ (reference sequence). This CDR3 is 14 amino acids long. Trimming cost V 0 bases and J 5 bases, with 8 bases left between them. The CDR3 DNA reads TGTGCCAGCAGCTTAGCTTCAGTGAACAATGAGCAGTTCTTC. Residues: CASSLASVNNEQFF.

This clone was detected a few times. The rearrangement joins TRBV6-6 to TRBJ1-2, with 7 bases identical to TRBD1. CDR1 and CDR2 (germline): MNHNY, SVGAGI (reference sequence). V was clipped by 5 bases and J by 4 bases; unmatched bases: 7. The CDR3 totals 14 residues. CDR3 region: CASSPRGQLYGYTF. As DNA, the CDR3 is TGTGCCAGCAGTCCCCGGGGACAGCTCTATGGCTACACCTTC.

This clone was seen a single time. The rearrangement joins TRBV5-4 to TRBJ1-4, with 7 bases lining up with TRBD1. Germline CDR1 reads SGHNT; CDR2 reads YYREEE (reference sequence). The CDR3 extends over 15 amino acids. V shed 3 bases and J 3 bases; nucleotides not matched to a gene: 5. The CDR3 nucleotides are TGTGCCAGCAGCTCTCAGGGGGTGGCTAATGAAAAACTGTTTTTT. Translated: CASSSQGVANEKLFF.

The chain combines TRBV2 with TRBJ1-1; TRBD1 might be the D (6 bases). The ends were cut back, 6 bases at V and 11 bases at J, with 13 bases in the middle. This CDR3 is built from 11 residues. In germline, CDR1 is SNHLY, CDR2 FYNNEI. CDR3 coding DNA: TGTGCCAGCAGCAAACAGGGTATCGCTTTCTTT. Translating gives CASSKQGIAFF.

The chain joins TRBV30 to TRBJ1-6; the match to TRBD1 covers 8 bases. The germline CDR1 and CDR2 sequences are GTSNPN and SVGIG (reference sequence). The CDR3 is 20 residues long. Trimming removed 2 bases from V and 1 base from J; junction bases left unmatched: 16. The chain's CDR3 is CAWSYLPGQGGYSYNSPLHF. Here the CDR3 DNA reads TGTGCCTGGAGTTACCTACCCGGACAGGGAGGATATTCCTATAATTCACCCCTCCACTTT.

The chain uses TRBV7-2 and TRBJ2-3; 9 bases map to TRBD2. V lost 1 base, J lost 5 bases, and 7 bases stayed unmatched. The CDR3 sequence is 16 residues long. Germline CDR1 reads SGHTA; CDR2 reads FQGNSA. CDR3: CASSLGGGGAGDTQYF. The CDR3 DNA reads TGTGCCAGCAGCTTAGGAGGCGGGGGGGCCGGAGATACGCAGTATTTT.

This chain uses TRBV19 with TRBJ2-5; D possibly corresponds to TRBD1 (7 bases). Germline CDR1 LNHDA, CDR2 SQIVND (reference sequence). V was trimmed by 5 bases and J by 2 bases, leaving 12 bases between them. This CDR3 has 14 amino acids. The CDR3 nucleotides are TGTGCCAGTAGTTGGTCAGGGGGGCAAGAGACCCAGTACTTC. This sequence encodes CASSWSGGQETQYF.

J is TRBJ1-2 and V is TRBV5-6; D is perhaps TRBD1 (6 bases). Germline V lookup: CDR1 SGHDT, CDR2 YYEEEE. The CDR3 spans 14 residues. V lost 0 bases to trimming and J lost 0 bases, with 6 bases between them. The CDR3 coding sequence is TGTGCCAGCAGCTTGGGACAGGCTAACTATGGCTACACCTTC. As protein: CASSLGQANYGYTF. Combining the CDR3 with reference TRBV5-6 and TRBJ1-2 gives the whole variable domain DAGVTQSPTHLIKTRGQQVTLRCSPKSGHDTVSWYQQALGQGPQFIFQYYEEEERQRGNFPDRFSGHQFPNYSSELNVNALLLGDSALYLCASSLGQANYGYTFGSGTRLTVV.

This clone turned up a few times. Other nucleotide sequences in the sample specify the same CDR3. The chain employs TRBV6-2 or TRBV6-3 and TRBJ1-2; D may be TRBD1 (5 bases). CDR3 length equals 14 residues. Per germline, CDR1 MNHEY and CDR2 SVGEGT. Trimming cost V 4 bases and J 4 bases, with 13 bases left between them. The CDR3 here is CASSSTGGGYGYTF. Here the CDR3 DNA reads TGTGCCAGCAGTTCAACAGGCGGGGGCTATGGCTACACCTTC.

This clone was picked up one time. The CDR3 region is CASSFRTGADYGYTF. CDR3 sequence (DNA): TGTGCCAGTAGTTTCAGGACGGGAGCGGACTATGGCTACACCTTC. V is TRBV19 and J is TRBJ1-2, with D hard to call. The CDR3 covers 15 residues. V was pared by 5 bases and J by 3 bases, with 16 bases between. Looked up from germline, CDR1 is LNHDA and CDR2 is SQIVND (reference sequence).